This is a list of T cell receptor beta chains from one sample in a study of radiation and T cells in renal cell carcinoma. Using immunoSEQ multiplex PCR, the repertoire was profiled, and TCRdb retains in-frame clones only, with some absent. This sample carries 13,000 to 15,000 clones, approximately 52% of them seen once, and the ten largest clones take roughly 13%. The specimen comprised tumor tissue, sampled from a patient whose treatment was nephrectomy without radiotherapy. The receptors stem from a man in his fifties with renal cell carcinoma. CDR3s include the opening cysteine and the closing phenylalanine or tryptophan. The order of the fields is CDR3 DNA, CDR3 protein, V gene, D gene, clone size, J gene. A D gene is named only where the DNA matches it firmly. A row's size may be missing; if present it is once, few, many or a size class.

CDR3 DNA: TGCGCCAGCAGCCAAGATGGTGGCTTGGCTAACTATGGCTACACCTTC; CDR3 protein: CASSQDGGLANYGYTF; V gene: TRBV4-1; D gene: -; clone size: few; J gene: TRBJ1-2
CDR3 DNA: TGTGCCAGTTCCGGGACAGGGAGCTACAATGAGCAGTTCTTC; CDR3 protein: CASSGTGSYNEQFF; V gene: TRBV19; D gene: TRBD1; clone size: large; J gene: TRBJ2-1
CDR3 DNA: TGCAGTGCTAGTGGGGGAGATACGCAGTATTTT; CDR3 protein: CSASGGDTQYF; V gene: TRBV20-1; D gene: -; clone size: few; J gene: TRBJ2-3
CDR3 DNA: TGTGCCAGCAGCTCCCGAGGCTATGGCTACACCTTC; CDR3 protein: CASSSRGYGYTF; V gene: TRBV11-2; D gene: -; clone size: once; J gene: TRBJ1-2
CDR3 DNA: TGTGCCAGCAGCTCGGGCGGGAACACTGAAGCTTTCTTT; CDR3 protein: CASSSGGNTEAFF; V gene: TRBV28; D gene: -; clone size: -; J gene: TRBJ1-1
CDR3 DNA: TGTGCCAGCAGCCCAAGCGGCTCTGGAAACACCATATATTTT; CDR3 protein: CASSPSGSGNTIYF; V gene: TRBV9; D gene: -; clone size: -; J gene: TRBJ1-3
CDR3 DNA: TGTGCCACCAGGGGAGGCACAGATACGCAGTATTTT; CDR3 protein: CATRGGTDTQYF; V gene: TRBV15; D gene: -; clone size: -; J gene: TRBJ2-3
CDR3 DNA: TGCGCCAGCAGTGACAGGGAGGGTGAAAAACTGTTTTTT; CDR3 protein: CASSDREGEKLFF; V gene: TRBV10-2; D gene: -; clone size: large; J gene: TRBJ1-4
CDR3 DNA: TGCGCCAGCAGGGACAGGGAAGCGGGCAACTATGGCTACACCTTC; CDR3 protein: CASRDREAGNYGYTF; V gene: TRBV4-1; D gene: TRBD1; clone size: few; J gene: TRBJ1-2
CDR3 DNA: TGCGCCAGCAGCCAGGCACTCTGGGAAAAACTGTTTTTT; CDR3 protein: CASSQALWEKLFF; V gene: TRBV4-1; D gene: -; clone size: few; J gene: TRBJ1-4
CDR3 DNA: TGTGCCTGGAGTGTACGGACAACTAATGAAAAACTGTTTTTT; CDR3 protein: CAWSVRTTNEKLFF; V gene: TRBV30; D gene: -; clone size: few; J gene: TRBJ1-4
CDR3 DNA: TGTGCCAGCAGACCTCCGGGAGGTCCAGAGACCCAGTACTTC; CDR3 protein: CASRPPGGPETQYF; V gene: TRBV6-5; D gene: TRBD2; clone size: -; J gene: TRBJ2-5
CDR3 DNA: TGTGCCAGCAGTATGGGGGGGGAAAAACTGTTTTTT; CDR3 protein: CASSMGGEKLFF; V gene: TRBV2; D gene: -; clone size: -; J gene: TRBJ1-4
CDR3 DNA: TGTGCCAGCAGCTTGACAGGGAGTCCCCTTAATCAGCCCCAGCATTTT; CDR3 protein: CASSLTGSPLNQPQHF; V gene: TRBV7-8; D gene: TRBD1; clone size: few; J gene: TRBJ1-5
CDR3 DNA: TGTGCCAGCCGCCGGGACACTTCAACTAATGAAAAACTGTTTTTT; CDR3 protein: CASRRDTSTNEKLFF; V gene: TRBV19; D gene: -; clone size: -; J gene: TRBJ1-4
CDR3 DNA: TGTGCCAGCAGCGCAAGGACTAGTGGCACCGGGGAGCTGTTTTTT; CDR3 protein: CASSARTSGTGELFF; V gene: TRBV11-3; D gene: TRBD2; clone size: few; J gene: TRBJ2-2
CDR3 DNA: TGTGCCAGCAGCTTTGGGACTAGCGGCGCTAGCACAGATACGCAGTATTTT; CDR3 protein: CASSFGTSGASTDTQYF; V gene: TRBV7-8; D gene: TRBD2; clone size: -; J gene: TRBJ2-3
CDR3 DNA: TGTGCCATCAGCGAAGAACGACAGGGTAAAGGCTGCGAGCAGTACTTC; CDR3 protein: CAISEERQGKGCEQYF; V gene: TRBV10-3; D gene: TRBD1; clone size: -; J gene: TRBJ2-7
CDR3 DNA: TGTGCCAGCAGCGAAGCAACAGGGGGAAAACTGTTTTTT; CDR3 protein: CASSEATGGKLFF; V gene: TRBV7-9; D gene: TRBD1; clone size: -; J gene: TRBJ1-4
CDR3 DNA: TGTGCCAGCTCAAGGGGGGGGAACATTCAGTACTTC; CDR3 protein: CASSRGGNIQYF; V gene: TRBV6-6; D gene: -; clone size: -; J gene: TRBJ2-4
CDR3 DNA: TGTGCCAGCAGCGTAGGGGACAGGGGAAACTATGGCTACACCTTC; CDR3 protein: CASSVGDRGNYGYTF; V gene: TRBV9; D gene: TRBD1; clone size: -; J gene: TRBJ1-2
CDR3 DNA: TGTGCCTGGACCTCGACAGGCAAGAACACTGAAGCTTTCTTT; CDR3 protein: CAWTSTGKNTEAFF; V gene: TRBV30; D gene: -; clone size: -; J gene: TRBJ1-1
CDR3 DNA: TGCGCCAGCAGTCCGGGACAGGGCACTGGAAACACCATATATTTT; CDR3 protein: CASSPGQGTGNTIYF; V gene: TRBV4-1; D gene: TRBD1; clone size: -; J gene: TRBJ1-3
CDR3 DNA: TGTGCCAGCAGCTTGGCGGGACTGACCTATGGCTACACCTTC; CDR3 protein: CASSLAGLTYGYTF; V gene: TRBV5-4; D gene: -; clone size: -; J gene: TRBJ1-2
CDR3 DNA: TGTGCCAGTAGTACCCCGGGACAGGGAAACACCATATATTTT; CDR3 protein: CASSTPGQGNTIYF; V gene: TRBV19; D gene: TRBD1; clone size: -; J gene: TRBJ1-3
CDR3 DNA: TGTGCCAGCTCTTCGCCGGGGTCCTATAATTCACCCCTCCACTTT; CDR3 protein: CASSSPGSYNSPLHF; V gene: TRBV27; D gene: -; clone size: -; J gene: TRBJ1-6
CDR3 DNA: TGTGCCAGCAGCTTGGCCATTGGGACAGGGCTAGGCTACACCTTC; CDR3 protein: CASSLAIGTGLGYTF; V gene: TRBV5-6; D gene: TRBD1; clone size: -; J gene: TRBJ1-2
CDR3 DNA: TGTGCTAGTGGATCGACAGGGGGCCTAAACACCGGGGAGCTGTTTTTT; CDR3 protein: CASGSTGGLNTGELFF; V gene: TRBV12-5; D gene: TRBD1; clone size: -; J gene: TRBJ2-2
CDR3 DNA: TGTGCCAGCAGTCAAGAGCATTCGAACACCGGGGAGCTGTTTTTT; CDR3 protein: CASSQEHSNTGELFF; V gene: TRBV6-4; D gene: -; clone size: few; J gene: TRBJ2-2